Listed below are T cell receptor beta chains from one sample, sequenced in a study of T-cell reconstitution after alpha-beta-depleted transplantation in children. TCRdb re-analysed the PCR reads in MiXCR, keeping a single row per CDR3 protein. The sample comprises approximately 230,000 distinct CDR3 sequences, around 25% of which are singletons, and 2.6% rests with the top ten. Sequences were derived from PBMCs, sampled before TCRalphabeta/CD19-depleted stem cell transplant. The receptors stem from a girl aged 2-10 years with Fanconi anemia, due to receive a stem cell transplant. The conserved cysteine and the conserved F or W are not part of the CDR3 here. Fields, in order: V gene, J gene, D gene, CDR3 protein. The D gene is left open where the match is weak.

>TRBV12-3/TRBV12-4|TRBJ2-7|.
ASRIQGSLYEQY
>TRBV10-3|TRBJ2-5|.
AISDPRPGLPTQETQY
>TRBV29-1|TRBJ2-7|.
SVLQGATYEQY
>TRBV20-1|TRBJ1-2|.
SARDRGRGPRGDGYT
>TRBV5-1|TRBJ2-1|.
ASSLLDEQF
>TRBV7-9|TRBJ2-7|.
ASSFNAGYYEQY
>TRBV29-1|TRBJ2-3|.
SVEDLYRVVTQY
>TRBV10-2|TRBJ2-3|.
GTGADTQY
>TRBV20-1|TRBJ2-3|TRBD2
SAISAGVSTDTQY
>TRBV4-2|TRBJ2-7|.
ASSQVPLSYEQY
>TRBV5-1|TRBJ2-2|.
ASSSHRTIWVGELF
>TRBV20-1|TRBJ2-2|.
SARNEMNTGELF
>TRBV6-5|TRBJ2-7|.
ASSYGISSYEQY
>TRBV29-1|TRBJ2-1|TRBD2
SVAGGVWGNEQF
>TRBV27|TRBJ2-7|TRBD1
ASSFALDRGRLEQY
>TRBV29-1|TRBJ2-7|TRBD2
SVEWTSGGLTYEQY
>TRBV6-1|TRBJ2-7|.
ASSLGATYEQY
>TRBV5-1|TRBJ2-1|.
ASSFGDSNGKQF
>TRBV6-6|TRBJ1-2|TRBD1
ASDLQGARGYT
>TRBV7-3|TRBJ2-3|.
ASSHRAVDTQY
>TRBV5-1|TRBJ2-3|.
ASSLVGGRSHTDTQY
>TRBV12-3/TRBV12-4|TRBJ2-3|.
ASCFKTGPSERASDTQY
>TRBV2|TRBJ2-1|TRBD2
ASSETSGGTGKQF